This is a list of T cell receptor beta chains from one sample in a study of T cell changes during pregnancy in multiple sclerosis. Some clones are missing from TCRdb's copy, which holds only in-frame ones; the method was immunoSEQ multiplex PCR. The sample has about 44,000 clones; 96% are singletons. The sequencing here drew on peripheral blood, taken in the second trimester of pregnancy. The receptors stem from a female donor with multiple sclerosis, enrolled in a pregnancy study. The conserved cysteine and the conserved F or W are not part of the CDR3 here.

CDR3 protein,V gene
ASSAVRRFMNTEAF,TRBV7-3
ASSDMGQDTEAF,TRBV7-9
ATAADSGISTDTQY,TRBV15
ASSPLGTGVQGTDTQY,TRBV18
ASSFPGSRAGELF,TRBV11-2
ASSPIWEPGANVLT,TRBV2
ASSVDLTGDEQY,TRBV9
ASSTRTGQETQY,TRBV5-1
ASSGGTGHSGNTIY,TRBV2
ASSGYLAGIDPYEQY,TRBV2
ASSLLPDRAWGSNQPQH,TRBV5-8
ASNNNQAF,TRBV2
AISGGGARGTDTQY,TRBV10-3
ASSSGVAGANVLT,TRBV5-5
ASSPRQLEVNTEAF,TRBV5-1
SVQAYAGTEAF,TRBV29-1
ASSLGLAGVALRGEQY,TRBV7-8
ASSPEPTGAYNEQF,TRBV9